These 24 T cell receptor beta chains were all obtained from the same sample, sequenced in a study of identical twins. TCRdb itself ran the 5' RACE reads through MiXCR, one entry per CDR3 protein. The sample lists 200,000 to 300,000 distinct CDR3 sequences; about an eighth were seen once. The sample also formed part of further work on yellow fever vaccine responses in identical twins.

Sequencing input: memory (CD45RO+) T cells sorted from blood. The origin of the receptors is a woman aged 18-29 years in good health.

CDR3 in DNA: TGTGCCAGCAGCTTAGCATGGGAGACCCAGTACTTC. Amino acids: CASSLAWETQYF. The V call is TRBV11-2, the J call TRBJ2-5, with D unresolved. From germline, CDR1 is SGHAT and CDR2 FQNNGV. CDR3 size: 12 residues. Trimming removed 1 base from V and 5 bases from J, with 5 bases in between. The whole variable domain, remainder taken from reference TRBV11-2 and TRBJ2-5, is EAGVAQSPRYKIIEKRQSVAFWCNPISGHATLYWYQQILGQGPKLLIQFQNNGVVDDSQLPKDRFSAERLKGVDSTLKIQPAKLEDSAVYLCASSLAWETQYFGPGTRLLVL.

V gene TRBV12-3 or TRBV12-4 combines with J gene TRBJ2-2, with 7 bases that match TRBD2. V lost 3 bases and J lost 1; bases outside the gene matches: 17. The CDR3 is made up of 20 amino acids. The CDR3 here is CASSFRVWGGDHVNTGELFF. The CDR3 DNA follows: TGTGCCAGCAGTTTCCGTGTGTGGGGGGGGGACCACGTGAACACCGGGGAGCTGTTTTTT.

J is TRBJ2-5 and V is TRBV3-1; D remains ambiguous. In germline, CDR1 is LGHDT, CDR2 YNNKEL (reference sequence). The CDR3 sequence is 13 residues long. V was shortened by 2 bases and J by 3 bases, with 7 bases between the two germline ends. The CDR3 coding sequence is TGTGCCAGCAGCCAATTATATAAAGAGACCCAGTACTTC. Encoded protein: CASSQLYKETQYF.

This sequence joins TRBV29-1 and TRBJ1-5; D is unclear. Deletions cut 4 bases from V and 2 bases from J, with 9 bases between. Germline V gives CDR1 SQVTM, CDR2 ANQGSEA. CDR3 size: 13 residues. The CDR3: CSVGAQRNQPQHF. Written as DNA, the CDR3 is TGCAGCGTTGGGGCACAGCGCAATCAGCCCCAGCATTTT.

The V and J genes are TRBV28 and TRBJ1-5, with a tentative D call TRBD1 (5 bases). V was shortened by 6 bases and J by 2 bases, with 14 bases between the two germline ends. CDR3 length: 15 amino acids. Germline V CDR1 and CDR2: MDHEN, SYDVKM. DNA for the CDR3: TGTGCCAGCAGACTGACGGGACGGGGCAATCAGCCCCAGCATTTT. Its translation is CASRLTGRGNQPQHF.

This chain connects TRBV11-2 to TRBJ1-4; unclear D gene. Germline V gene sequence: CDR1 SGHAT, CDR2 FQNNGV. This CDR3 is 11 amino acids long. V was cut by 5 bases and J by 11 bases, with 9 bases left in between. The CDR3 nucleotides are TGTGCCAGCAGCCCGGGGTATAAACTGTTTTTT. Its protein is CASSPGYKLFF.

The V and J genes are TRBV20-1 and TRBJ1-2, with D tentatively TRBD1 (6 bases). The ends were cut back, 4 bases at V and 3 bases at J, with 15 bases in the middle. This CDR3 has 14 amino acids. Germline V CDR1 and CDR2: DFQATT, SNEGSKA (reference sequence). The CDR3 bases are TGCAGTGCTAAAATAAGGGGGGGTTACTATGGCTACACCTTC. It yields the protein CSAKIRGGYYGYTF.

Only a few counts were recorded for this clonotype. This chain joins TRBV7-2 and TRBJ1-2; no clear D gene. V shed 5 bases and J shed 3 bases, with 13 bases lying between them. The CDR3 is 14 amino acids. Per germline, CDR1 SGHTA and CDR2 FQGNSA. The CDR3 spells CASSAARTYYGYTF. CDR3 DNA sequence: TGTGCCAGCAGCGCGGCGAGGACTTACTATGGCTACACCTTC.

DNA of the CDR3: TGCGCCAGCAGCCGGGACAGGGTAGGAGAGACCCAGTACTTC. It is translated as CASSRDRVGETQYF. V usage is TRBV5-1 and J usage is TRBJ2-5; 9 positions match TRBD1. Germline values: CDR1 SGHRS, CDR2 YFSETQ. After removal of 4 bases from V and 4 bases from J, the junction contained 5 bases not matched to a gene. The CDR3 is made up of 14 amino acids.

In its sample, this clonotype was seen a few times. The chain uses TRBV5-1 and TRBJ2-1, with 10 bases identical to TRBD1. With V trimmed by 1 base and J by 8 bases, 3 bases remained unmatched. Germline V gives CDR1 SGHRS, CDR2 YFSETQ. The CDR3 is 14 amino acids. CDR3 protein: CASSLLDRGDEQFF. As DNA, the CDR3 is TGCGCCAGCAGCTTGTTGGACAGGGGGGATGAGCAGTTCTTC.

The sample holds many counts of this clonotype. The CDR3 coding sequence is TGTGCCACCCCCCGGGACAGGGATTACACCGGGGAGCTGTTTTTT. It yields the protein CATPRDRDYTGELFF. This chain links TRBV24-1 with TRBJ2-2; TRBD1 aligns across 9 bases. The CDR3 runs to 15 residues. J was trimmed by 3 bases and V by 9 bases; bases with no gene match: 7. Germline V lookup: CDR1 KGHDR, CDR2 SFDVKD.

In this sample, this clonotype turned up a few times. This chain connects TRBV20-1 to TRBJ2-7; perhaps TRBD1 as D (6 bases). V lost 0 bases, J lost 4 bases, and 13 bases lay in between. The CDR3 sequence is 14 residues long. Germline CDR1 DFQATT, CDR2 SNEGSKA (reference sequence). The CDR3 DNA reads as TGCAGTGCTAGAGACGGCAGGGGACGATACGAGCAGTACTTC. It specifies CSARDGRGRYEQYF.

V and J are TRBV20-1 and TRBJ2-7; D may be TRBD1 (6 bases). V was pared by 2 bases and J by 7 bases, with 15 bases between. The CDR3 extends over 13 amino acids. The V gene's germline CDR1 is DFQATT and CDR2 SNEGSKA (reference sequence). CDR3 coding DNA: TGCAGTGCTAGAAGACAGGTCCTGGGGGAGCAGTACTTC. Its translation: CSARRQVLGEQYF.

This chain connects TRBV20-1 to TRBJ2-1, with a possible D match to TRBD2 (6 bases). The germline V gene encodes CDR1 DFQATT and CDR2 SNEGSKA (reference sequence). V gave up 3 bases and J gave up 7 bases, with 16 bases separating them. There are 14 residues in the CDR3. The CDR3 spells CSASRGVAGNEQFF. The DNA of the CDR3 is TGCAGTGCTAGTCGTGGGGTGGCGGGGAATGAGCAGTTCTTC.

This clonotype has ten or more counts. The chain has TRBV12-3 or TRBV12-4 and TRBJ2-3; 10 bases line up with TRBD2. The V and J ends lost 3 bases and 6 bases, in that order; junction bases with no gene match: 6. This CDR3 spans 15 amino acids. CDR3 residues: CASSLSGRDVDTQYF. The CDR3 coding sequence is TGTGCCAGCAGTTTGAGCGGGAGGGACGTGGATACGCAGTATTTT.

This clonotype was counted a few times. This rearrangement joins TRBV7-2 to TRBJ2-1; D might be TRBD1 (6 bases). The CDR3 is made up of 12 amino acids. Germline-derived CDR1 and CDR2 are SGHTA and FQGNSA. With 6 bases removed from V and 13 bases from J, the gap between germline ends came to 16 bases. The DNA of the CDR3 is TGTGCCAGCAGTTCTACGACAGGCAGTCAGTTCTTC. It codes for CASSSTTGSQFF. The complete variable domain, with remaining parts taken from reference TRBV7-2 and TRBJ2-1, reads GAGVSQSPSNKVTEKGKDVELRCDPISGHTALYWYRQSLGQGLEFLIYFQGNSAPDKSGLPSDRFSAERTGGSVSTLTIQRTQQEDSAVYLCASSSTTGSQFFGPGTRLTVL.

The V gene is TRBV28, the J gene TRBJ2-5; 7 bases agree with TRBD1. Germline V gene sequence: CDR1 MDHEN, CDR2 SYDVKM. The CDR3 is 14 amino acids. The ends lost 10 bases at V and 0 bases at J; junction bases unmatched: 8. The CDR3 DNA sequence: TGTGCCACTCGGGACAGCTGGGACCAAGAGACCCAGTACTTC. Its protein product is CATRDSWDQETQYF. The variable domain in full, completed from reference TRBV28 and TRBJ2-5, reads DVKVTQSSRYLVKRTGEKVFLECVQDMDHENMFWYRQDPGLGLRLIYFSYDVKMKEKGDIPEGYSVSREKKERFSLILESASTNQTSMYLCATRDSWDQETQYFGPGTRLLVL.

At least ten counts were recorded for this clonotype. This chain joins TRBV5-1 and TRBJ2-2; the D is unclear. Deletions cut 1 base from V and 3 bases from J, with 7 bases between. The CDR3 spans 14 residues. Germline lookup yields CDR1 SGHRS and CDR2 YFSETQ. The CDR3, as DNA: TGCGCCAGCAGCTTGATAGTCGACACCGGGGAGCTGTTTTTT. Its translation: CASSLIVDTGELFF.

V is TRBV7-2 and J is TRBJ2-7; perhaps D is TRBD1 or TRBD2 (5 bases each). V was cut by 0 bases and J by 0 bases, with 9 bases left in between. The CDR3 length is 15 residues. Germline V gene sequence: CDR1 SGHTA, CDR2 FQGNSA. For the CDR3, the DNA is TGTGCCAGCAGCTTAGCGGGGGTGCTCTCCTACGAGCAGTACTTC. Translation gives CASSLAGVLSYEQYF.

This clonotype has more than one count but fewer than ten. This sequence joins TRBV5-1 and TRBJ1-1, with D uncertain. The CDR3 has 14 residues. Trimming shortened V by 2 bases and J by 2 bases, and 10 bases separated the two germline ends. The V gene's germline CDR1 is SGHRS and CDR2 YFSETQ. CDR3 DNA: TGCGCCAGCAGCTTCGAGACATTTAACACTGAAGCTTTCTTT. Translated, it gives CASSFETFNTEAFF.

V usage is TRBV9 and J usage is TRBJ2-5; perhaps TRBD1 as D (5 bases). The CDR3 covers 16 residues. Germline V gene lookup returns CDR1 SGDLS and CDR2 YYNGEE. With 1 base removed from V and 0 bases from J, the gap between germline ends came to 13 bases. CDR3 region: CASSVRPGRDQETQYF. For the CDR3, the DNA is TGTGCCAGCAGCGTAAGGCCGGGCAGGGACCAAGAGACCCAGTACTTC.

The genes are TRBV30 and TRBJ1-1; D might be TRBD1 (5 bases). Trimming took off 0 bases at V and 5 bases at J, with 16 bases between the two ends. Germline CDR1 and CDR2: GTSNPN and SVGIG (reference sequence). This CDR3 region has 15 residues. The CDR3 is CAWSVRQGAWTEAFF. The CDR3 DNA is TGTGCCTGGAGTGTACGGCAGGGCGCATGGACTGAAGCTTTCTTT.

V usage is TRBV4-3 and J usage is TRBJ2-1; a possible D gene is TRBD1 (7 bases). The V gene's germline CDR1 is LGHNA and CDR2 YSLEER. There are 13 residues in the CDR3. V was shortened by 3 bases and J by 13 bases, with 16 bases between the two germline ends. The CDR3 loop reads CASSHRGEASQFF. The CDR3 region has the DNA TGCGCCAGCAGCCACAGGGGGGAGGCTTCTCAGTTCTTC.

CDR3 bases: TGTGCCACCAGTGATAGCAACGGGGGGACAATTCAACAGACCCAGTACTTC. Translated, it gives CATSDSNGGTIQQTQYF. The rearrangement joins TRBV24-1 to TRBJ2-5, with a possible D match to TRBD2 (7 bases). Looked up from germline, CDR1 is KGHDR and CDR2 is SFDVKD. V lost 3 bases, J lost 6 bases, and 22 bases lay in between. This CDR3 contains 17 residues.